This TCR beta chain was profiled in a study of shared clonotypes between healthy human individuals. CDR1 is SQVTM, CDR2 ANQGSEA, per germline. The CDR3 sequence is 16 residues long. The V gene end was trimmed by 6 bases and the J gene end by 2 bases; junction bases not matched to a gene: 13. This clone has more than one count but fewer than ten. Other DNA sequences in this specimen translate into the identical CDR3. Sequenced by immunoSEQ multiplex PCR; TCRdb stores in-frame clones only, minus some. Of about 490,000 clones in the sample, approximately 80% were seen once. The sample was PBMCs. This chain connects TRBV29-1 to TRBJ2-3; 8 positions match TRBD2. The source is a woman between 35 and 50 years old in good health. Some clones in this sample may be carry-over from other donors' samples. This CDR3 is CSVRGVLADNTDTQYF. CDR3 nucleotide sequence: TGCAGCGTCCGAGGGGTACTAGCGGATAACACAGATACGCAGTATTTT.